The present T cell receptor (beta chain) was sequenced within a study of blood T cell repertoires in COVID-19. Across the study: Acute-phase and convalescent COVID-19 samples originated in the United States, Italy and Spain.

Germline assignment: CDR1 MNHEY and CDR2 SMNVEV (reference sequence). J lost 2 bases, V lost 0 bases, and 2 bases had no gene match. The CDR3 covers 15 residues. Under the authors' procedure: Amplifying reference gene primers gave estimates of nucleated cell counts. Assay used: immunoSEQ multiplex PCR; TCRdb lists only in-frame clones, some missing. Clone size and V and J calls were adopted from that table, with D and trimming inferred from the DNA. Of around 250,000 clones listed, about 89% were seen once; the top ten hold about 0.94%. The material sequenced was peripheral blood. The V gene is TRBV27, the J gene TRBJ2-7; 9 nucleotides line up with TRBD2. This receptor was obtained from a woman aged 40 to 49 who had recovered from COVID-19. DNA for the CDR3: TGTGCCAGCAGTTTATCAGCGGGAGGTCCCTACGAGCAGTACTTC. As protein: CASSLSAGGPYEQYF.